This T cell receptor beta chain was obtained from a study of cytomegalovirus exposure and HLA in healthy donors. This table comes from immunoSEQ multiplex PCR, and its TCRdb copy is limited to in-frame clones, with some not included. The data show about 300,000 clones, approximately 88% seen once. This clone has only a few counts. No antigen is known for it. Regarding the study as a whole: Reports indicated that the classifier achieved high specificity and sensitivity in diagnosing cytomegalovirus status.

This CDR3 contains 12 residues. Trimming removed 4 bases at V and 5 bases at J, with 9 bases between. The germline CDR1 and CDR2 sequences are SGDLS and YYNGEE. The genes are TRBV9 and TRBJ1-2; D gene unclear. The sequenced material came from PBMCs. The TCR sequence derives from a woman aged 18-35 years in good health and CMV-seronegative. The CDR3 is CASSTRGYGYTF. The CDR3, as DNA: TGTGCCAGCAGCACCCGGGGATATGGCTACACCTTC.